This TCR beta chain was sequenced for a study of blood T cells in healthy people across ages (dated by TCRdb to the mid-2010s). In terms of the full investigation: In model experiments, template switching captured about one uniquely barcoded TCR beta cDNA molecule for every two T cells. To track age-related changes in TCR beta repertoire diversity, the study relied on deep sequencing normalized with unique cDNA molecular identifiers. The donors were split into four age groups: young (average 16 years), middle-aged (39), aged (62) and long-lived (approximately 89). To avoid experimental bias, donors of different ages were spread randomly across the sequencing lanes. Using the same blood draw, the study looked at two additional independent replicas of 1 million unique cDNA reads for two donors, one aged 18 to 30 and the other aged 80 or older. Broad study findings and their caveats: Total diversity estimates from one million sequenced T cells were considered lower bounds and underestimates. As age increased, observed TCR beta diversity per million T cells dropped in a roughly linear way, and a significant reduction was already evident by age 40. The long-lived group showed more naive CD4+ T cells, fewer expanded clones and increased TCR diversity than the aged group, suggesting age selection. Conclusive comparison of naive and antigen-experienced compartments was prevented by the profiling of bulk unsorted PBMCs. A strong correlation was found between observed TCR beta diversity and the percentage of naive T cells measured by flow cytometry. Donor CMV infection status was unknown, potentially confounding age-related changes in expanded clonotypes.

This clonotype was counted only a few times. There is no known antigen for this receptor. No base quality values were provided; no much bigger clone lies one nucleotide off. The CDR3 has 13 amino acids, counting the end cysteine and phenylalanine. The sequence is cut down to CDR3 DNA, 39 bases in frame from base 1. Via the germline V gene, CDR1 is SNHLY and CDR2 FYNNEI. Trimming removed 8 bases from V and 3 bases from J; the gene matches leave 2 bases unexplained. Systemically healthy Caucasian individuals from Russia, 35 to 40 in total and aged roughly 6 to 95 years, were included as donors. Approximately 9.7 milliliters of peripheral blood were drawn from each donor into EDTA-treated Vacutainer tubes. Ficoll-Paque density-gradient centrifugation was used to isolate PBMCs, with at least 7 million per sample. Trizol reagent was used to extract total RNA from PBMCs, with at least 6 micrograms per sample. For every donor, flow cytometry on a PBMC aliquot measured the percentage of naive CD45RAhigh/CD27high T cells.

Receptor amplification or capture employed 5' RACE. The run used an Illumina HiSeq 2500. A second PCR of about 7 to 12 cycles was performed with a sample-barcoded 5' primer and a J-beta primer mix. A unique molecular identifier was introduced onto each TCR beta cDNA molecule by a template-switch 5' adaptor carrying 12 random nucleotides. Each sample yielded at least 2.5 million CDR3-containing paired-end reads. All of the RNA was converted into first-strand cDNA using the Mint cDNA synthesis kit, with a TRBC-specific oligonucleotide serving as the primer. After uracil-DNA glycosylase treatment, a first 18-cycle PCR used universal primers M1SS and BC2_uni_R on all cDNA. Turning to the authors' computational methods: Normalization of each sample was performed by random selection of 1 million high-quality reads, each carrying a distinct molecular identifier. Reads sharing molecular identifiers were discarded rather than binned into consensus sequences. MiTCR, run with a Q25 quality threshold and the strictest error-elimination algorithm, handled CDR3 identification, clonotype clustering and error correction. A nonparametric unseen species model with Euler transformation was used to estimate lower-bound total TCR beta diversity. TCRdb's own reprocessing of the public reads used fastp at Q25 and MiXCR and kept productive beta chains. CDR3 protein duplicates are merged, each entry listing the most common genes and DNA. The V and J calls here are based on TCRdb, not the publication. This sample is represented by more than 500,000 distinct CDR3 sequences; about 26% of them were singletons. Together, the top ten hold less than 20% of the sample.

The sequence was collected from a woman in her seventies in good health. This chain is built from TRBV2 and TRBJ1-1, with TRBD1 matching 11 junction bases. Sequencing input: blood. CDR3 protein: CASGDRGYTEAFF. DNA sequence: TGTGCCAGCGGGGACAGGGGGTACACTGAAGCTTTCTTT. This CDR3, with the reference TRBV2 and TRBJ1-1 proteins standing in past its ends, gives the full variable domain EPEVTQTPSHQVTQMGQEVILRCVPISNHLYFYWYRQILGQKVEFLVSFYNNEISEKSEIFDDQFSVERPDGSNFTLKIRSTKLEDSAMYFCASGDRGYTEAFFGQGTRLTVV.